The source of this T cell receptor (beta chain) is a study of blood T cell repertoires in COVID-19. Cohorts were assigned according to the clinical history that participants reported. Source study methods: Nucleated cell number was recorded as an estimate derived from reference gene primer amplification. The assay was immunoSEQ multiplex PCR, and TCRdb's table has in-frame clones only and misses some. V and J calls plus clone size are reproduced from that table; the DNA served to infer D and trimming. The sample has about 140,000 clones; roughly 86% are singletons. V was pared by 4 bases and J by 3 bases, with 6 bases between. The CDR3 is 12 amino acids. CDR1 SGHNT and CDR2 YENEEA come from the germline V gene.

Sequencing input: PBMCs or T cells enriched from blood (not recorded which). The TCR comes from a woman aged 50 to 60 with acute COVID-19. The rearrangement links TRBV11-3 to TRBJ1-2; D is undetermined. The CDR3 coding sequence is TGTGCCAGCAGCTCGAGGGACTATGGCTACACCTTC. Encoded protein: CASSSRDYGYTF. The full variable domain, with the rest looked up from reference TRBV11-3 and TRBJ1-2, is EAGVVQSPRYKIIEKKQPVAFWCNPISGHNTLYWYLQNLGQGPELLIRYENEEAVDDSQLPKDRFSAERLKGVDSTLKIQPAELGDSAVYLCASSSRDYGYTFGSGTRLTVV.